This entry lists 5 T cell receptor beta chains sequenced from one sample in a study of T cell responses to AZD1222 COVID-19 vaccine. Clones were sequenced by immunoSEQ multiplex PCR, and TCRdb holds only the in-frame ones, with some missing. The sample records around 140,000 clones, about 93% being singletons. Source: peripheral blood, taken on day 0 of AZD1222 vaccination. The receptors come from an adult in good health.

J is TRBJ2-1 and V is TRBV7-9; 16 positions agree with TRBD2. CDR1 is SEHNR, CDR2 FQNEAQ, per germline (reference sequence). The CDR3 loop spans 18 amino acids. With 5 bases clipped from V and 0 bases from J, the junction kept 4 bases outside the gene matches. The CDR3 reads CASSPGLAGGSSYNEQFF. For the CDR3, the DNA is TGTGCCAGCAGCCCGGGACTAGCGGGGGGGAGCTCCTACAATGAGCAGTTCTTC.

The CDR3 is CASSFVLQPSGNTEAFF. CDR3 sequence (DNA): TGCGCCAGCAGTTTCGTCCTGCAACCCAGTGGGAACACTGAAGCTTTCTTT. The chain carries TRBV10-2 and TRBJ1-1; D uncertain. The CDR3 sequence is 17 residues long. V gave up 5 bases and J gave up 1 base, with 20 bases separating them. Germline V gene sequence: CDR1 WSHSY, CDR2 SAAADI.

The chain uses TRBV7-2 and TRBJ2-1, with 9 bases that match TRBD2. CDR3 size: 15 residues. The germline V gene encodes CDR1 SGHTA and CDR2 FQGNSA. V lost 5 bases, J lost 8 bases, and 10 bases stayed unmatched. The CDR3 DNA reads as TGTGCCAGCAGCCAAGGCCTAGCGGGACTTTATGAGCAGTTCTTC. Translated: CASSQGLAGLYEQFF. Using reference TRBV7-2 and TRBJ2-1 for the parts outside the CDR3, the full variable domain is GAGVSQSPSNKVTEKGKDVELRCDPISGHTALYWYRQSLGQGLEFLIYFQGNSAPDKSGLPSDRFSAERTGGSVSTLTIQRTQQEDSAVYLCASSQGLAGLYEQFFGPGTRLTVL.

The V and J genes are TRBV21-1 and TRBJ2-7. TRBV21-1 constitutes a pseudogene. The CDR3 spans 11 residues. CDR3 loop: CASSKPHEQYF. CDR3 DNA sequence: TGTGCCAGCAGCAAACCCCACGAGCAGTACTTC.

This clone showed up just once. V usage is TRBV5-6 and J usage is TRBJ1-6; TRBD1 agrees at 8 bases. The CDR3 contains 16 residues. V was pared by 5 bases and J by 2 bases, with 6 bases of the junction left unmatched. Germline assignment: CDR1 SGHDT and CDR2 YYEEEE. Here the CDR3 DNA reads TGTGCCAGCAGAACTGCAGGGGGCCCCTATAATTCACCCCTCCACTTT. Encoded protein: CASRTAGGPYNSPLHF.